This T cell receptor beta chain was observed in a study of T cell repertoires in cytomegalovirus infection. This clonotype occurred many times. Its antigen is not identified. Each CDR3 protein gets one entry after TCRdb re-called the reads with MiXCR. Of roughly 120,000 distinct CDR3 sequences in the sample, under 35% are singletons; the top ten hold around 41%. CDR3 length: 12 residues. V gave up 7 bases and J gave up 6 bases, with 12 bases separating them. CDR1 and CDR2 (germline): SGHVS, FQNEAQ. This chain links TRBV7-8 with TRBJ1-2; possible D gene TRBD1, 5 bases. This sequence was found in a human donor in good health (CMV status not recorded). Some clones in this sample may be carry-over from other donors' samples. The source was CD8+ T cells from cultured PBMCs, collected from culture after CMV antigen stimulation. The CDR3 region has the DNA TGTGCCAGCACCAGCAGGGAAAATGGCTACACCTTC. Translation: CASTSRENGYTF.